A selection of T cell receptor beta chains follows, all from one sample in a study of T cell responses to AZD1222 COVID-19 vaccine. Assay used: immunoSEQ multiplex PCR; TCRdb lists only in-frame clones, some missing. The data contain about 100,000 clones, 88% of them singletons. Sequenced material: peripheral blood, taken on day 0 of AZD1222 vaccination. The receptors were gathered from an adult in good health. CDR3s include the opening cysteine and the closing phenylalanine or tryptophan. The order of the fields is D gene, V gene, clone size, J gene, CDR3 DNA, CDR3 protein. A D gene is named only where the DNA matches it firmly. Clone size, where shown, is once, few, many, or a class for clones that have expanded.

TRBD1	TRBV9	.	TRBJ1-1	TGTGCCAGCAGCGTAGAACAGGGGGAGGCGACTGAAGCTTTCTTT	CASSVEQGEATEAFF
TRBD1	TRBV7-9	.	TRBJ1-1	TGTGCCAGCAGCTTAACGGCAGGGGGGGACACTGAAGCTTTCTTT	CASSLTAGGDTEAFF
.	TRBV19	once	TRBJ1-1	TGTGCCAGTAGTCTCCGGAACACTGAAGCTTTCTTT	CASSLRNTEAFF
.	TRBV27	.	TRBJ1-3	TGTGCCAGCAGTAGGGCCGGGAGCTCTGGAAACACCATATATTTT	CASSRAGSSGNTIYF
.	TRBV4-2	.	TRBJ2-1	TGTGCCAGCAGCCAAGATCTCCACGGCTCCTACAATGAGCAGTTCTTC	CASSQDLHGSYNEQFF
.	TRBV4-3	.	TRBJ2-2	TGCGCCAGCAGCCAAGATGGAGAACAGTTCACCGGGGAGCTGTTTTTT	CASSQDGEQFTGELFF
.	TRBV5-8	.	TRBJ2-5	TGTGCCAGCAGCTACTCAGGACAGCCTAAACAAGAGACCCAGTACTTC	CASSYSGQPKQETQYF
.	TRBV19	.	TRBJ1-1	TGTGCCAGTAGTATGGGGGGGTTTCTGAACACTGAAGCTTTCTTT	CASSMGGFLNTEAFF
.	TRBV19	once	TRBJ2-2	TGTGCCAGTAGTATAGACGGGGGTAGTACCGGGGAGCTGTTTTTT	CASSIDGGSTGELFF
.	TRBV2	.	TRBJ2-7	TGTGCCAGCACCGTCTGGGGGAGGAGCTACGAGCAGTACTTC	CASTVWGRSYEQYF
TRBD1	TRBV7-2	.	TRBJ1-1	TGTGCCAGCAGCTTAAAAGACAGGGGGTACATGAACACTGAAGCTTTCTTT	CASSLKDRGYMNTEAFF
.	TRBV15	.	TRBJ1-4	TGTGCCACCAGCAGAGATGTCCTAAGGGAAGAAAAACTGTTTTTT	CATSRDVLREEKLFF
TRBD1	TRBV7-8	.	TRBJ2-3	TGTGCCAGCAGCGTTGACAGGGGGATAGGGGATACGCAGTATTTT	CASSVDRGIGDTQYF
TRBD2	TRBV6-2/TRBV6-3	.	TRBJ2-7	TGTGCCAGCAGACCTAGCGGGCCCCCCTACGAGCAGTACTTC	CASRPSGPPYEQYF
TRBD2	TRBV7-2	.	TRBJ2-1	TGTGCCAGCAGCCCCGGACTAGCGGGAGCTGAGCAGTTCTTC	CASSPGLAGAEQFF
.	TRBV4-3	.	TRBJ2-1	TGCGCCAGCAGCCAAGTAGGGGGGAACTACAATGAGCAGTTCTTC	CASSQVGGNYNEQFF
TRBD1	TRBV2	.	TRBJ1-3	TGTGCCAGCAGTGACAAGGCCGCAGGGGGGAACGGGAACACCATATATTTT	CASSDKAAGGNGNTIYF
TRBD2	TRBV5-1	.	TRBJ2-7	TGCGCCAGCAGGACTAGCGGGAGGGCCTACGAGCAGTACTTC	CASRTSGRAYEQYF
.	TRBV7-9	.	TRBJ2-7	TGTGCCAGCAGCTTAAGTCAGGGGATTCCCTACGAGCAGTACTTC	CASSLSQGIPYEQYF
TRBD1	TRBV6-2/TRBV6-3	.	TRBJ1-1	TGTGCCAGCAGCATAGGGGGCTGGTTGTACACTGAAGCTTTCTTT	CASSIGGWLYTEAFF
.	TRBV5-4	.	TRBJ1-2	TGTGCCAGCAGCTTGGACGGCGGAGAGTATGGCTACACCTTC	CASSLDGGEYGYTF
.	TRBV27	.	TRBJ1-5	TGTGCCAGCAGTTTTTTAAATCAGCCCCAGCATTTT	CASSFLNQPQHF
TRBD1	TRBV4-2	.	TRBJ1-1	TGTGCCAGCAGCCAATGGGACAGGGAAGGGGTCAGCACTGAAGCTTTCTTT	CASSQWDREGVSTEAFF
TRBD1	TRBV28	.	TRBJ2-1	TGTGCCAGCCTTTCTTCAGGACAGGGCTACAATGAGCAGTTCTTC	CASLSSGQGYNEQFF
.	TRBV27	.	TRBJ1-5	TGTGCCAGCAGTTCCCTAGGGCCATGGCCCCAGCATTTT	CASSSLGPWPQHF